These 16 T cell receptor beta chains came from one sample sequenced in a study of blood T cell repertoires in COVID-19. Sequenced by immunoSEQ multiplex PCR; TCRdb stores in-frame clones only, minus some. The table includes more than 95,000 clones, about four fifths detected once. Sequencing was carried out using peripheral blood. These receptor sequences come from a man in his 60s with acute or convalescent COVID-19.

The chain carries TRBV14 and TRBJ2-1; 8 bases fit TRBD2. The length of the CDR3 is 17 residues. Germline loops: CDR1 SGHDN, CDR2 FVKESK. V shed 3 bases and J 1 base; nucleotides not matched to a gene: 8. The CDR3: CASSHALAGPSYNEQFF. Written as DNA, the CDR3 is TGTGCCAGCAGCCATGCCCTAGCGGGCCCATCCTACAATGAGCAGTTCTTC. The full variable domain, its missing parts supplied by reference TRBV14 and TRBJ2-1, is EAGVTQFPSHSVIEKGQTVTLRCDPISGHDNLYWYRRVMGKEIKFLLHFVKESKQDESGMPNNRFLAERTGGTYSTLKVQPAELEDSGVYFCASSHALAGPSYNEQFFGPGTRLTVL.

CDR3 in amino acids: CATSDSFSGRAGETQYF. CDR3 coding DNA: TGTGCCACCAGTGATTCCTTTAGCGGGAGGGCCGGGGAGACCCAGTACTTC. The chain employs TRBV24-1 and TRBJ2-5, with 11 bases that match TRBD2. The CDR3 is 17 residues long. Germline assignment: CDR1 KGHDR and CDR2 SFDVKD. The junction had 9 bases not matched to a gene; V was cut back by 2 bases and J by 5 bases.

The gene calls are TRBV19 and TRBJ1-1, with D tentatively TRBD1 (5 bases). V lost 3 bases and J lost 3, with 8 bases in between. Germline CDR1 is LNHDA and CDR2 is SQIVND (reference sequence). CDR3 length: 13 residues. The CDR3, as DNA: TGTGCCAGTAGTATGTTGGGGCACACTGAAGCTTTCTTT. Its protein product is CASSMLGHTEAFF.

This sequence joins TRBV5-1 and TRBJ1-2; D is unresolved. This CDR3 comprises 11 residues. Germline V gene sequence: CDR1 SGHRS, CDR2 YFSETQ. Trimming pared 7 bases from V and 1 base from J, leaving 5 bases between. The CDR3 region has the DNA TGCGCCAGCGGCAGTAACTATGGCTACACCTTC. This gives the protein CASGSNYGYTF.

V gene TRBV28 combines with J gene TRBJ2-5; 9 bases line up with TRBD1. This CDR3 contains 15 residues. Losses at the gene ends were 1 base for V and 6 bases for J; bases not matched to a gene: 6. Germline V CDR1 and CDR2: MDHEN, SYDVKM. Here the CDR3 DNA reads TGTGCCAGCAGTTTATACGGACAGGGGTTGAAGACCCAGTACTTC. Translated: CASSLYGQGLKTQYF.

CDR3 sequence reads: CSGLQSTEAFF. The CDR3 DNA follows: TGCAGCGGGCTACAGAGCACTGAAGCTTTCTTT. V usage is TRBV29-1 and J usage is TRBJ1-1; no firm D call. Germline CDR1 SQVTM, CDR2 ANQGSEA. The length of the CDR3 is 11 residues. The ends were cut back, 7 bases at V and 4 bases at J, with 10 bases in the middle.

V and J are TRBV2 and TRBJ1-4; no firm D call. The CDR3 is 14 residues long. V was cut by 1 base and J by 3 bases, with 6 bases left in between. CDR1 and CDR2 (germline): SNHLY, FYNNEI. The DNA of the CDR3 is TGTGCCAGCAGTGAAGGGGGAGCTAATGAAAAACTGTTTTTT. Protein sequence: CASSEGGANEKLFF.

This clone was counted a single time. The CDR3 reads CASSIRFSAGVEAFF. The CDR3 coding sequence is TGTGCCAGTAGTATAAGGTTCTCCGCAGGGGTTGAAGCTTTCTTT. V is TRBV19 and J is TRBJ1-1; a weak D match, TRBD1 (6 bases). Germline V gives CDR1 LNHDA, CDR2 SQIVND (reference sequence). The CDR3 is 15 amino acids. The V end was cut by 2 bases, the J end by 7 bases, with 17 bases between.

The chain combines TRBV5-4 with TRBJ1-6; 10 nucleotides align to TRBD1. The CDR3 is made up of 14 amino acids. From germline, CDR1 is SGHNT and CDR2 YYREEE (reference sequence). V lost 3 bases to trimming and J lost 9 bases; unmatched junction nucleotides: 3. The CDR3 loop reads CASSSDRGVSPLHF. The CDR3 DNA reads as TGTGCCAGCAGCTCGGACAGGGGGGTTTCACCCCTCCACTTT.

The V gene is TRBV6-5, the J gene TRBJ2-7; D is possibly TRBD1 (5 bases). The CDR3 runs to 14 residues. Trimming took off 10 bases at V and 3 bases at J, with 19 bases between the two ends. Germline V lookup: CDR1 MNHEY, CDR2 SVGAGI. The CDR3 nucleotides are TGTGCCACGGAACTCCGGCAGGGTAACTACGAGCAGTACTTC. Its protein product is CATELRQGNYEQYF.

The rearrangement joins TRBV7-9 to TRBJ1-1, with TRBD1 as a possible D gene (6 bases). Germline V gives CDR1 SEHNR, CDR2 FQNEAQ (reference sequence). This CDR3 comprises 14 residues. V lost 5 bases, J lost 1 base, and 11 bases lay in between. The chain's CDR3 is CASSLQGRNTEAFF. The DNA for the CDR3 is TGTGCCAGCAGCCTCCAGGGGAGGAACACTGAAGCTTTCTTT. Supplemented by reference TRBV7-9 and TRBJ1-1, the full variable domain reads DTGVSQNPRHKITKRGQNVTFRCDPISEHNRLYWYRQTLGQGPEFLTYFQNEAQLEKSRLLSDRFSAERPKGSFSTLEIQRTEQGDSAMYLCASSLQGRNTEAFFGQGTRLTVV.

This clone came up once. This chain joins TRBV3-1 (or the pseudogene TRBV3-2) and TRBJ1-4; the D gene is possibly TRBD1 (6 bases). CDR3 length: 15 residues. Germline assignment: CDR1 LGHDT and CDR2 YNNKEL (reference sequence). V was cut by 2 bases and J by 7 bases, with 14 bases left in between. This CDR3 is CASSQRSPGVEKLFF. The CDR3 DNA is TGTGCCAGCAGCCAACGGTCTCCAGGGGTTGAAAAACTGTTTTTT.

In its sample, this clone was seen once. The chain has TRBV28 and TRBJ2-7; D perhaps matches TRBD1 (6 bases). The V and J ends lost 2 bases and 0 bases respectively, with 20 bases between them. Germline V gene data show CDR1 as MDHEN and CDR2 as SYDVKM. There are 18 residues in the CDR3. The CDR3 DNA sequence: TGTGCCAGCAGTTTACGCCCTGGGACAAGGGCCTTCTCCTACGAGCAGTACTTC. The encoded protein is CASSLRPGTRAFSYEQYF.

The chain carries TRBV5-1 and TRBJ1-4, with D possibly being TRBD1 (6 bases). The CDR3 sequence is 15 residues long. The germline CDR1 and CDR2 sequences are SGHRS and YFSETQ. The V and J ends lost 3 bases and 8 bases respectively, with 17 bases between them. In DNA, the CDR3 is TGCGCCAGCAGCTCCCCGGGCCCGACAGGCGAAAAACTGTTTTTT. It translates to CASSSPGPTGEKLFF.

The rearrangement joins TRBV12-3 or TRBV12-4 to TRBJ2-7; D gene ambiguous. V was cut by 3 bases and J by 4 bases, with 10 bases left in between. This CDR3 comprises 13 residues. CDR3 nucleotides: TGTGCCAGCAGTTTGAACCACAGATACGAGCAGTACTTC. Translating it yields CASSLNHRYEQYF.

The chain couples TRBV10-1 to TRBJ1-1; TRBD1 matches at 7 bases. Unmatched junction bases numbered 10, after V lost 3 bases and J lost 3 bases. Germline V gene sequence: CDR1 WNHNN, CDR2 SYGVQD (reference sequence). The CDR3 is 16 amino acids. The CDR3 region has the DNA TGCGCCAGCAGTGAAGGGGCAGGGGGTGTGGACACTGAAGCTTTCTTT. Translation: CASSEGAGGVDTEAFF.